This entry lists 13 T cell receptor beta chains sequenced from one sample in a study of cytomegalovirus exposure and HLA in healthy donors. A multiplex PCR was run with 60 Vbeta primers and 13 Jbeta primers. Produced via immunoSEQ multiplex PCR; TCRdb's table is partial and in-frame only. The data show about 96,000 clones, 55% to 75% seen once. Sequencing was carried out using PBMCs. These receptors came from a man in his fifties or sixties in good health and CMV-seronegative.

The chain carries TRBV27 and TRBJ1-5; 9 nucleotides align to TRBD1. V was clipped by 6 bases and J by 2 bases; unmatched bases: 20. The CDR3 runs 20 residues. Per germline, CDR1 MNHEY and CDR2 SMNVEV (reference sequence). The CDR3 region has the DNA TGTGCCAGCAGGTTCCCTTATCGGGACAGGGAAGCCGGGGGCAATCAGCCCCAGCATTTT. Encoded protein: CASRFPYRDREAGGNQPQHF.

The chain couples TRBV4-1 to TRBJ1-4; 9 bases fit TRBD1. The CDR3 extends over 14 amino acids. The V gene end was trimmed by 5 bases and the J gene end by 7 bases; junction bases not matched to a gene: 5. Germline V gene lookup returns CDR1 MGHRA and CDR2 YSYEKL. The CDR3 DNA follows: TGCGCCAGCAGCTTGGACAGGGGTGGTGAAAAACTGTTTTTT. Its protein product is CASSLDRGGEKLFF.

The V and J genes are TRBV30 and TRBJ2-5, with D tentatively TRBD2 (6 bases). The DNA end favors TRBJ2-7, so the J call may be wrong. Germline CDR1 GTSNPN, CDR2 SVGIG (reference sequence). The CDR3 runs 14 residues. CDR3 in DNA: TGTGCCTGGAGTATGGACTACCGCTACTACGAGCAGTACTTC. It specifies CAWSMDYRYYEQYF.

The chain couples TRBV18 to TRBJ2-5, with 8 bases aligning to TRBD2. This CDR3 has 14 residues. CDR1 is KGHSH and CDR2 is LQKENI in the germline V gene. J gave up 1 base and V 3 bases, and 1 base lay outside the gene matches. The CDR3 reads CASSPSGAQETQYF. The CDR3 nucleotides are TGTGCCAGCTCACCTAGCGGGGCCCAAGAGACCCAGTACTTC.

This clone was observed a handful of times. V is TRBV27 and J is TRBJ2-2, with 10 nucleotides matching TRBD1. The CDR3 length is 17 residues. Germline V gene data show CDR1 as MNHEY and CDR2 as SMNVEV (reference sequence). Unmatched junction bases numbered 4, after V lost 1 base and J lost 2 bases. The CDR3 spells CASSLFGTGVNTGELFF. The CDR3 DNA reads TGTGCCAGCAGTTTATTTGGGACAGGGGTTAACACCGGGGAGCTGTTTTTT.

The chain combines TRBV18 with TRBJ2-3; possibly TRBD1 for D (6 bases). V was trimmed by 4 bases and J by 2 bases, leaving 19 bases between them. The CDR3 is 17 residues long. Germline values: CDR1 KGHSH, CDR2 LQKENI. CDR3 amino acids: CASSLITGTQPTDTQYF. The CDR3 DNA reads as TGTGCCAGCTCACTCATAACCGGGACACAACCCACAGATACGCAGTATTTT.

The CDR3 DNA sequence: TGCGCCAGCAGCCAAGACGGGGGGGCCGACGAGACCCAGTACTTC. Protein: CASSQDGGADETQYF. The J gene is TRBJ2-5, the V gene TRBV4-1, with 8 bases lining up with TRBD2. V was clipped by 0 bases and J by 5 bases; unmatched bases: 5. This CDR3 is 15 amino acids long. CDR1 is MGHRA and CDR2 is YSYEKL in the germline V gene.

This clone was detected once. V is TRBV27 and J is TRBJ2-7; 15 bases map to TRBD2. Germline-derived CDR1 and CDR2 are MNHEY and SMNVEV (reference sequence). V trimming: 5 bases; J trimming: 2 bases; junction bases outside the gene matches: 10. CDR3 length: 18 amino acids. The CDR3: CASSTPTGTSGRPYEQYF. The CDR3 DNA sequence: TGTGCCAGCAGTACACCGACCGGGACTAGCGGGAGGCCCTACGAGCAGTACTTC.

The chain links TRBV5-1 to TRBJ2-5; 9 bases agree with TRBD2. Germline V gene lookup returns CDR1 SGHRS and CDR2 YFSETQ. CDR3 length: 14 amino acids. V gave up 4 bases and J gave up 2 bases; unmatched junction bases: 3. The CDR3 nucleotides read TGCGCCAGCAGCGCGACTAGCGGACAAGAGACCCAGTACTTC. Its protein is CASSATSGQETQYF. Full variable domain (outside the CDR3, taken from reference TRBV5-1 and TRBJ2-5): KAGVTQTPRYLIKTRGQQVTLSCSPISGHRSVSWYQQTPGQGLQFLFEYFSETQRNKGNFPGRFSGRQFSNSRSEMNVSTLELGDSALYLCASSATSGQETQYFGPGTRLLVL.

This clone was seen a few times. The chain carries TRBV20-1 and TRBJ2-1; D gene uncertain. Per germline, CDR1 DFQATT and CDR2 SNEGSKA (reference sequence). Trimming shortened V by 3 bases and J by 7 bases, and 7 bases separated the two germline ends. The CDR3 runs to 11 residues. CDR3 nucleotides: TGCAGTGCTAGGAATACTAATGAGCAGTTCTTC. Encoded protein: CSARNTNEQFF.

About this clone itself: The same CDR3 can be traced to other DNA sequences in this sample. The genes are TRBV9 and TRBJ1-3; D gene ambiguous. The CDR3 length is 14 residues. V lost 0 bases and J lost 6, with 10 bases in between. Germline V gene sequence: CDR1 SGDLS, CDR2 YYNGEE. This CDR3 is CASSVVGVENTIYF. The DNA for the CDR3 is TGTGCCAGCAGCGTAGTGGGAGTCGAAAACACCATATATTTT.

The V and J genes are TRBV11-2 and TRBJ1-4; 9 bases are shared with TRBD1. CDR3 length: 15 amino acids. V lost 5 bases to trimming and J lost 5 bases; unmatched junction nucleotides: 6. Germline lookup yields CDR1 SGHAT and CDR2 FQNNGV. Here the CDR3 DNA reads TGTGCCAGCAGCCCCCAGGGACAGGGAAATGAAAAACTGTTTTTT. The encoded protein is CASSPQGQGNEKLFF.

The chain joins TRBV7-3 to TRBJ1-1; D unclear. Per the germline V gene, CDR1 is SGHTA and CDR2 is FQGTGA. V lost 1 base, J lost 1 base, and 7 bases lay in between. This CDR3 is 14 amino acids long. The CDR3 protein is CASSLSPQNTEAFF. The CDR3 DNA is TGTGCCAGCAGCTTAAGTCCCCAGAACACTGAAGCTTTCTTT.